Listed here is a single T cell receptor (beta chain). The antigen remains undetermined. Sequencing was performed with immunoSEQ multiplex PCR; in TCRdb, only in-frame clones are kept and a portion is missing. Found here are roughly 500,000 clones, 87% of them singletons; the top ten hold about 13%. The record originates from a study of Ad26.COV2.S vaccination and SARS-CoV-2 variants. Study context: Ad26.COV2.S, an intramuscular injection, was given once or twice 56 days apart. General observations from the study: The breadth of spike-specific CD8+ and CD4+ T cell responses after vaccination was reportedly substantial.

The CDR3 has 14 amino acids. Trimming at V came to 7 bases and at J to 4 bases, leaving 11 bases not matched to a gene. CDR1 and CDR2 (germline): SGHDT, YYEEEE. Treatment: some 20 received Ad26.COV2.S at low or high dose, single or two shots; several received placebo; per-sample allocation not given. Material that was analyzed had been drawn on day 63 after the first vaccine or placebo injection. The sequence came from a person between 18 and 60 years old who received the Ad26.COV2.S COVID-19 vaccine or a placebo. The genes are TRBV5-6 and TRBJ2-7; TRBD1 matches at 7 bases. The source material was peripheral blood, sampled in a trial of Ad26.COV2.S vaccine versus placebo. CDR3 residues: CASPLGQERYEQYF. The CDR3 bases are TGTGCCAGCCCCCTTGGACAGGAGAGGTACGAGCAGTACTTC. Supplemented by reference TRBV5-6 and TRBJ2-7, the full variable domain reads DAGVTQSPTHLIKTRGQQVTLRCSPKSGHDTVSWYQQALGQGPQFIFQYYEEEERQRGNFPDRFSGHQFPNYSSELNVNALLLGDSALYLCASPLGQERYEQYFGPGTRLTVT.